Reported below is one TCR beta chain. The sample belongs to a study of control samples from healthy donors and cancer patients. The method was immunoSEQ multiplex PCR; TCRdb's version includes in-frame clones alone and lacks a portion of them. The sample lists approximately 220,000 clones; just under 95% were seen once. The material sequenced was blood. The TCR sequence derives from a man aged 45-65 years in good health.

CDR3 residues: CSAGGGETQYF. CDR3 DNA: TGCAGCGCTGGGGGGGGTGAGACCCAGTACTTC. The chain combines TRBV20-1 with TRBJ2-5; the match to TRBD2 covers 7 bases. Germline V CDR1 and CDR2: DFQATT, SNEGSKA (reference sequence). The length of the CDR3 is 11 residues.